These 7 T cell receptor beta chains were sequenced from one sample in a study of cytomegalovirus exposure and HLA in healthy donors. A multiplex PCR was run with 60 Vbeta primers and 13 Jbeta primers. The protocol was immunoSEQ multiplex PCR, while the TCRdb copy is restricted to in-frame clones and leaves out a portion. Of roughly 88,000 clones listed, roughly 63% are singletons. Specimen: PBMCs. The receptors come from a man aged 50 to 59 in good health and CMV-seronegative.

This chain links TRBV15 with TRBJ1-4; D uncertain. Germline V lookup: CDR1 LNHNV, CDR2 YYDKDF (reference sequence). The CDR3 has 17 residues. V shed 0 bases and J shed 3 bases, with 14 bases lying between them. CDR3 nucleotide sequence: TGTGCCACCAGCAGAGATCGTTGGACTTGGGCTAATGAAAAACTGTTTTTT. This sequence encodes CATSRDRWTWANEKLFF.

The rearrangement joins TRBV5-1 to TRBJ2-3, with D hard to call. The CDR3 contains 13 residues. V lost 7 bases and J lost 4, with 13 bases in between. Germline loops: CDR1 SGHRS, CDR2 YFSETQ. CDR3: CASASSSSDTQYF. DNA of the CDR3: TGCGCCAGCGCTAGTAGTAGCTCAGATACGCAGTATTTT.

The table lists this clone with a few counts. This chain links TRBV5-6 with TRBJ1-2, with D uncertain. Trimming removed 1 base from V and 6 bases from J, with 10 bases in between. This CDR3 spans 13 amino acids. Germline V gives CDR1 SGHDT, CDR2 YYEEEE. CDR3 residues: CASSLSVRNGYTF. The CDR3 DNA sequence: TGTGCCAGCAGCTTGTCGGTGCGAAATGGCTACACCTTC.

The J gene is TRBJ1-3, the V gene TRBV28, with D possibly TRBD1 on 5 matching bases. Between the trimmed V and J ends, which lost 4 bases and 4 bases, there was a span of 20 bases. The CDR3 loop spans 17 amino acids. The V gene's germline CDR1 is MDHEN and CDR2 SYDVKM. As DNA, the CDR3 is TGTGCCAGCAGTTACACCCCGGGCAGGGTGGAAGGAAACACCATATATTTT. Encoded protein: CASSYTPGRVEGNTIYF.

V usage is TRBV30 and J usage is TRBJ1-2, with 10 nucleotides matching TRBD1. CDR1 and CDR2 (germline): GTSNPN, SVGIG (reference sequence). V shed 5 bases and J 7 bases; nucleotides not matched to a gene: 10. CDR3 size: 14 residues. The CDR3 loop is CAWGRKDRGIGYTF. For the CDR3, the DNA is TGTGCCTGGGGACGTAAGGACAGGGGGATTGGCTACACCTTC.

This clone was recorded a few times. This chain links TRBV5-1 with TRBJ1-1; D gene ambiguous. CDR3 length: 15 residues. Trimming left V 0 bases short and J 1 base short, with 10 bases between. Germline V gene data show CDR1 as SGHRS and CDR2 as YFSETQ. CDR3 in DNA: TGCGCCAGCAGCTTGGAATGGGAGGGGAACACTGAAGCTTTCTTT. Translating gives CASSLEWEGNTEAFF. Complete variable domain (other parts from reference TRBV5-1 and TRBJ1-1): KAGVTQTPRYLIKTRGQQVTLSCSPISGHRSVSWYQQTPGQGLQFLFEYFSETQRNKGNFPGRFSGRQFSNSRSEMNVSTLELGDSALYLCASSLEWEGNTEAFFGQGTRLTVV.

Only one count was recorded for this clone. The rearrangement uses TRBV4-3 and TRBJ1-5; 7 nucleotides agree with TRBD1. The CDR3 is 17 amino acids. The germline CDR1 and CDR2 sequences are LGHNA and YSLEER. J gave up 3 bases and V 0 bases, and 8 bases lay outside the gene matches. The CDR3 region has the DNA TGCGCCAGCAGCCAAGATTCGGGCAGGGGGTACAATCAGCCCCAGCATTTT. Its translation: CASSQDSGRGYNQPQHF.